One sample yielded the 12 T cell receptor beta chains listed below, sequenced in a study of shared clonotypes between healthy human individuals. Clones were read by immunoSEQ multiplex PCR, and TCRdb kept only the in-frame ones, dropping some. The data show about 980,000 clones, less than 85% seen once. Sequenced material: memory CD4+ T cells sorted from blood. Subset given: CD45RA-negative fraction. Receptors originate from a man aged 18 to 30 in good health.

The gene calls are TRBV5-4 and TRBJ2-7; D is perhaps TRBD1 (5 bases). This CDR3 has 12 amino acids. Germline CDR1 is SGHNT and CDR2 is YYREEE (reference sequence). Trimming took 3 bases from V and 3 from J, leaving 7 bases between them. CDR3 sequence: CASSSTGYEQYF. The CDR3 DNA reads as TGTGCCAGCAGCTCCACAGGCTACGAGCAGTACTTC.

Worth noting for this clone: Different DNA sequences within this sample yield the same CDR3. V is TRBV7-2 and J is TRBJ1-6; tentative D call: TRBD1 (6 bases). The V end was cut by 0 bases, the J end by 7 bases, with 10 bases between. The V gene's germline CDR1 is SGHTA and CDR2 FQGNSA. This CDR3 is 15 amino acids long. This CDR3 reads CASSLAQGSNSPLHF. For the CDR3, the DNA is TGTGCCAGCAGCTTAGCGCAGGGGTCGAATTCACCCCTCCACTTT.

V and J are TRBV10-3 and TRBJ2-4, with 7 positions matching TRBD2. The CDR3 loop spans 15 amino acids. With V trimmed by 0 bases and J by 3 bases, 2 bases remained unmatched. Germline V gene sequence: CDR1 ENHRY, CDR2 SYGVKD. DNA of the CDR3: TGTGCCATCAGTGAGTCAGTAGCGGGCAAAAACATTCAGTACTTC. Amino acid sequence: CAISESVAGKNIQYF.

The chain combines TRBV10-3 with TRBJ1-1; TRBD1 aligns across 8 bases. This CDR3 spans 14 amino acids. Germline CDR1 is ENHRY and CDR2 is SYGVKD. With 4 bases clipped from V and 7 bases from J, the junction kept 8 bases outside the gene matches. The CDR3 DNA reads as TGTGCCATCAGTGTAAATATAGACAGGGGTGAAGCTTTCTTT. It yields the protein CAISVNIDRGEAFF.

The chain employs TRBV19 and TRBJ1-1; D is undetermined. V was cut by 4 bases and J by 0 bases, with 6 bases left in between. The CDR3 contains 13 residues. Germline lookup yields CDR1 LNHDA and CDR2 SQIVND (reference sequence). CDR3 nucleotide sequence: TGTGCCAGTAGTACAATGGTGAACACTGAAGCTTTCTTT. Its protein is CASSTMVNTEAFF.

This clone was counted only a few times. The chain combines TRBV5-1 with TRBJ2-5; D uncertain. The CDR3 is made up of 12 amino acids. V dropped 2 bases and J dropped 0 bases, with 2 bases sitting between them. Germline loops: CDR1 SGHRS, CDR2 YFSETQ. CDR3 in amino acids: CASSFDQETQYF. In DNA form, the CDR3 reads TGCGCCAGCAGCTTCGACCAAGAGACCCAGTACTTC.

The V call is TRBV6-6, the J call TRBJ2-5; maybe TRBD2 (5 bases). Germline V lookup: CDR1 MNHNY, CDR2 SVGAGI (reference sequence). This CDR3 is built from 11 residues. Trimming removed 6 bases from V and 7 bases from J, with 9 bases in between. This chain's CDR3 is CASSPGGTQYF. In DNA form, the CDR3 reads TGTGCCAGCAGCCCAGGAGGGACCCAGTACTTC.

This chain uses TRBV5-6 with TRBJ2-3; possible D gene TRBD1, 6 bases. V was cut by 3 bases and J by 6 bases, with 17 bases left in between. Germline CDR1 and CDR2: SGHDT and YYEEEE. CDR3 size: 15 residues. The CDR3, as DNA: TGTGCCAGCAGCTCACAGACAGGTTACAGGGATACGCAGTATTTT. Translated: CASSSQTGYRDTQYF.

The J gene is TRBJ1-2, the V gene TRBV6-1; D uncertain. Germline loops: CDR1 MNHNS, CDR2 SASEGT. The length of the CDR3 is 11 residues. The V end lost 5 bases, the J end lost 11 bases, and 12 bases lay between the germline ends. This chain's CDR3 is CASSNPGSYTF. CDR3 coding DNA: TGTGCCAGCAGTAACCCCGGGAGTTACACCTTC.

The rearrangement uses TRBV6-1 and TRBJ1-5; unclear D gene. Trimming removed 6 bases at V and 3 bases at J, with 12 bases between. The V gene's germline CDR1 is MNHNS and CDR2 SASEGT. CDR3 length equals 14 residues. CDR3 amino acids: CASRQATHNQPQHF. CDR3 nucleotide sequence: TGTGCCAGCAGGCAGGCCACCCACAATCAGCCCCAGCATTTT.

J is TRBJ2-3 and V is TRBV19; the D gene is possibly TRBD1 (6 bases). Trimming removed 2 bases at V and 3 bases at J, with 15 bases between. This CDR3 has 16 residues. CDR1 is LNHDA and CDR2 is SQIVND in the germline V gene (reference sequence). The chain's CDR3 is CASSIYGAGVTDTQYF. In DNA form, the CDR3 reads TGTGCCAGTAGTATATATGGGGCAGGGGTTACAGATACGCAGTATTTT.

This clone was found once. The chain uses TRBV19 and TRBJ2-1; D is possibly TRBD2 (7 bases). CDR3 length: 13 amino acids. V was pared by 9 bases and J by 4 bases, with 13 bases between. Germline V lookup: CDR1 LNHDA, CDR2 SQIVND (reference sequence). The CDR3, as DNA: TGTGCCAGCTCGCGGGGGCTTTACAATGAGCAGTTCTTC. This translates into CASSRGLYNEQFF.